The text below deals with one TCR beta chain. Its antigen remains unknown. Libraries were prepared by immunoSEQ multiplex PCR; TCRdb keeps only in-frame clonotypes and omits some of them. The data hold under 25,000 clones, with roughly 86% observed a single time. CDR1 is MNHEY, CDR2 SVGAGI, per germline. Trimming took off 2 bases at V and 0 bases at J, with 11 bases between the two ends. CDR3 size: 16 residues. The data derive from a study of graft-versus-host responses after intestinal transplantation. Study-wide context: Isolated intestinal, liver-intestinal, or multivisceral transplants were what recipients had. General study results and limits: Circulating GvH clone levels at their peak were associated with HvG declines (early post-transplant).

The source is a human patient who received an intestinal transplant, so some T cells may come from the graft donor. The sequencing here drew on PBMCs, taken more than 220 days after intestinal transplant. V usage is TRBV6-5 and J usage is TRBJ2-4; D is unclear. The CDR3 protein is CASSYAWPLAKNIQYF. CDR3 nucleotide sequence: TGTGCCAGCAGTTACGCGTGGCCGTTAGCCAAAAACATTCAGTACTTC.